Described below is a single TCR beta chain sequence and its context. The clone's antigen remains unknown. This sequence is one base from a far larger clone and is likely a read error. This specimen belongs to a study of breast tumors, draining lymph nodes, adjacent tissues (dated by TCRdb to about 2016). In terms of the full investigation: TCR beta repertoires were compared across tumor, adjacent nontumor tissue and axillary lymph nodes obtained from breast cancer patients. In human breast cancer, the study set out to assess how tumor, surrounding tissue and draining lymph node repertoires relate to one another and whether T cells might be exchanged between them.

The axillary draining lymph nodes of breast cancer patients were the source of the lymph node samples. The paper as a whole reports these results and caveats: The conclusion that tumor T cells originate in lymph nodes was framed as consistent with a hypothesis rather than directly demonstrated. The data were considered consistent with the idea that most tumor T cells come from the lymph node and then expand in tumor tissue. Tumor T-cell repertoires showed less diversity than lymph node repertoires and more diversity than nontumor tissue repertoires, and tumor T-cell repertoires showed preferential V and J gene usage. In luminal-like breast cancer, tumor and nontumor tissue repertoires resembled each other significantly more than in basal-like breast cancer.

The data were produced on an Illumina HiSeq 2000. TCR beta chain libraries were generated by multiplex PCR amplification. High-throughput sequencing was used to analyze the amplified TCR beta chain products. Clones were called with MiXCR by TCRdb after fastp trimmed the public reads at Q25, and only in-frame beta chains were retained. Each CDR3 protein gets just one entry, which takes the most common genes and DNA from the rows behind it. The sample table lists 100,000 to 150,000 distinct CDR3 sequences, around 20% of them with a count of one. Just over 2.5% of the sample rests with the top ten. The sequenced sample was axillary lymph node tissue. The TCR originated in a female donor with breast cancer. Some clones in this sample may be carry-over from other donors' samples.

The CDR3 region has the sequence CSAGTGSYGQYF. Read as DNA, the sequence is TGCAGTGCGGGGACAGGGTCCTACGGGCAGTACTTC. This receptor chain uses TRBV20-1 and TRBJ2-7; a stretch of 9 junction bases matches TRBD1. Taken from cysteine to phenylalanine, the CDR3 has 12 residues. Just CDR3 DNA is preserved here, 36 bases in frame from base 1. According to the germline V gene (reference sequence), CDR1 reads DFQATT and CDR2 reads SNEGSKA.